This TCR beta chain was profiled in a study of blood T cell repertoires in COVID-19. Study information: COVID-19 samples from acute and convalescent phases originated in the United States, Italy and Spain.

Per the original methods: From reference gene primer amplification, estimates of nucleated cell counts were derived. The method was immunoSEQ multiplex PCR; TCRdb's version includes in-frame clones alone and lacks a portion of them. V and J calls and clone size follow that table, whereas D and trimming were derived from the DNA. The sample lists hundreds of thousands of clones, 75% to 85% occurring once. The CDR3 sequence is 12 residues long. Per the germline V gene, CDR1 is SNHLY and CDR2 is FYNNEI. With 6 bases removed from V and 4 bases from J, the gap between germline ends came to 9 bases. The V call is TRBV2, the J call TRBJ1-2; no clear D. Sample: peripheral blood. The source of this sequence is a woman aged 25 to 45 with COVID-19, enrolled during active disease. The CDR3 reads CASSQRSYGYTF. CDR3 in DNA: TGTGCCAGCAGCCAGCGAAGCTATGGCTACACCTTC.